These 25 T cell receptor beta chains originate from one sample sequenced in a study of T cells in Graves' hyperthyroidism and ophthalmopathy. RNA transcripts served as the template for amplifying TCR beta CDR3 regions. HTBI primers were used for first-round RT-PCR of the TCR CDR3. TCRdb re-called the multiplex PCR reads through MiXCR, storing one row per CDR3 protein. The sample has roughly 550,000 distinct CDR3 sequences, about 16% seen once. Sequenced material: blood. The receptors stem from a woman younger than 45 with Graves' ophthalmopathy.

This clonotype was detected many times. V gene TRBV28 combines with J gene TRBJ2-7; D may be TRBD1 (5 bases). V shed 4 bases and J shed 5 bases, with 12 bases lying between them. The CDR3 covers 13 residues. Germline V CDR1 and CDR2: MDHEN, SYDVKM. The CDR3 reads CASSSTGLHEQYF. DNA of the CDR3: TGTGCCAGCAGTTCTACAGGTCTCCACGAGCAGTACTTC. The complete variable domain, with remaining parts taken from reference TRBV28 and TRBJ2-7, reads DVKVTQSSRYLVKRTGEKVFLECVQDMDHENMFWYRQDPGLGLRLIYFSYDVKMKEKGDIPEGYSVSREKKERFSLILESASTNQTSMYLCASSSTGLHEQYFGPGTRLTVT.

This clonotype has more than one count but fewer than ten. V usage is TRBV18 and J usage is TRBJ2-4; TRBD2 matches 7 bases. Per germline, CDR1 KGHSH and CDR2 LQKENI. The CDR3 is 17 amino acids. Losses at the gene ends were 5 bases for V and 5 bases for J; bases not matched to a gene: 15. In DNA form, the CDR3 reads TGTGCCAGCTCATTGTTCCACGGTCTAGCGGAGGAAAACATTCAGTACTTC. This gives the protein CASSLFHGLAEENIQYF.

The sample holds many counts of this clonotype. The V gene is TRBV3-1, the J gene TRBJ2-1; D is possibly TRBD1 or TRBD2 (5 bases each). This CDR3 is built from 17 residues. V lost 4 bases and J 2 bases, leaving 18 bases between the germline ends. Looked up from germline, CDR1 is LGHDT and CDR2 is YNNKEL (reference sequence). CDR3 DNA sequence: TGTGCCAGCAGCCCGTACACTAGGGGCTCAACCTACAATGAGCAGTTCTTC. It yields the protein CASSPYTRGSTYNEQFF.

This clonotype was found many times. The chain has TRBV18 and TRBJ1-2; D is ambiguous. The CDR3 extends over 12 amino acids. Germline lookup yields CDR1 KGHSH and CDR2 LQKENI. The V end was cut by 3 bases, the J end by 7 bases, with 9 bases between. The CDR3 coding sequence is TGTGCCAGCTCACCTTCGACGGCTGGCTACACCTTC. Translation: CASSPSTAGYTF. The full variable domain, rest sourced from reference TRBV18 and TRBJ1-2, is NAGVMQNPRHLVRRRGQEARLRCSPMKGHSHVYWYRQLPEEGLKFMVYLQKENIIDESGMPKERFSAEFPKEGPSILRIQQVVRGDSAAYFCASSPSTAGYTFGSGTRLTVV.

This clonotype showed up just a few times. This rearrangement joins TRBV7-9 to TRBJ2-5; D assignment may be TRBD1 or TRBD2 (6 bases each). V was shortened by 5 bases and J by 4 bases, with 14 bases between the two germline ends. The CDR3 has 14 amino acids. Germline V gene lookup returns CDR1 SEHNR and CDR2 FQNEAQ (reference sequence). The DNA of the CDR3 is TGTGCCAGCAGCCAAGGGGGGTCGGGAGAGACCCAGTACTTC. It is translated as CASSQGGSGETQYF.

Many counts were recorded for this clonotype. The chain is built from TRBV28 and TRBJ2-7; D gene uncertain. The CDR3 runs to 14 residues. V dropped 3 bases and J dropped 0 bases, with 9 bases sitting between them. Germline CDR1 and CDR2: MDHEN and SYDVKM. In DNA form, the CDR3 reads TGTGCCAGCAGTTTTTGGAAAAGCTCCTACGAGCAGTACTTC. Translated, it gives CASSFWKSSYEQYF.

This clonotype was seen a handful of times. The chain uses TRBV6-1 and TRBJ1-2, with D possibly being TRBD1 (5 bases). The CDR3 loop spans 10 amino acids. V lost 7 bases and J lost 9, with 9 bases in between. Germline CDR1 and CDR2: MNHNS and SASEGT. CDR3: CASNDSRYTF. The CDR3 DNA is TGTGCCAGCAATGACAGCCGCTACACCTTC.

This clonotype was observed many times. This sequence joins TRBV15 and TRBJ2-5; D remains unclear. The germline CDR1 and CDR2 sequences are LNHNV and YYDKDF (reference sequence). This CDR3 region has 11 residues. Trimming stripped 4 bases from V and 5 bases from J, with 5 bases between. The CDR3 DNA follows: TGTGCCACCAGCAATAGCGAGACCCAGTACTTC. This sequence encodes CATSNSETQYF. Full variable domain (rest looked up from reference TRBV15 and TRBJ2-5): DAMVIQNPRYQVTQFGKPVTLSCSQTLNHNVMYWYQQKSSQAPKLLFHYYDKDFNNEADTPDNFQSRRPNTSFCFLDIRSPGLGDTAMYLCATSNSETQYFGPGTRLLVL.

This clonotype was detected ten times or more. The V and J genes are TRBV7-2 and TRBJ2-7, with 11 bases fitting TRBD2. The CDR3 covers 17 residues. With V trimmed by 2 bases and J by 0 bases, 6 bases remained unmatched. Germline V gives CDR1 SGHTA, CDR2 FQGNSA. The CDR3 nucleotides are TGTGCCAGCAGCTTAATAGCGGGAGGGCCGGGCTCCTACGAGCAGTACTTC. Amino acids: CASSLIAGGPGSYEQYF.

The rearrangement joins TRBV9 to TRBJ2-1, with 8 bases matching TRBD2. The CDR3 has 18 residues. With 4 bases clipped from V and 0 bases from J, the junction kept 12 bases outside the gene matches. Germline V gives CDR1 SGDLS, CDR2 YYNGEE. CDR3 DNA sequence: TGTGCCAGCAGCACCACTAGCGGAGGAGGGGGCTCCTACAATGAGCAGTTCTTC. Encoded protein: CASSTTSGGGGSYNEQFF.

This clonotype has a count of ten or more. J is TRBJ2-7 and V is TRBV6-1; TRBD2 might be the D (7 bases). Germline V CDR1 and CDR2: MNHNS, SASEGT. This CDR3 has 14 residues. Trimming removed 5 bases at V and 5 bases at J, with 16 bases between. The DNA of the CDR3 is TGTGCCAGCAGTCTCATCGGGGGGCTAAACGAGCAGTACTTC. This translates into CASSLIGGLNEQYF.

This clonotype was detected ten times or more. The rearrangement links TRBV29-1 to TRBJ2-1; 7 bases agree with TRBD1. V shed 5 bases, J shed 5 bases, and the junction held 6 bases outside the gene matches. In germline, CDR1 is SQVTM, CDR2 ANQGSEA. The CDR3 is 13 amino acids. The CDR3 loop is CSVRGTEDNEQFF. The CDR3 nucleotides read TGCAGCGTTCGAGGGACAGAAGACAATGAGCAGTTCTTC.

This clonotype was seen ten or more times. One end of the junction varies from germline; a read error may be responsible. CDR3 protein: CQQRGGENSTEAFF. CDR3 coding DNA: TGCCAACAACGGGGCGGAGAAAACTCCACTGAAGCTTTCTTT. The rearrangement links TRBV6-1 to TRBJ1-1, with a weak D call TRBD1 (5 bases). The CDR3 is made up of 14 amino acids. Germline values: CDR1 MNHNS, CDR2 SASEGT.

This clonotype was counted at least ten times. The rearrangement joins TRBV24-1 to TRBJ2-1; 9 bases fit TRBD2. V gave up 3 bases and J gave up 6 bases; unmatched junction bases: 5. The CDR3 loop spans 15 amino acids. CDR1 is KGHDR and CDR2 is SFDVKD in the germline V gene. In DNA, the CDR3 is TGTGCCACCAGTGATCGGACTAGCGTCAGCAATGAGCAGTTCTTC. Residues: CATSDRTSVSNEQFF.

This clonotype was seen repeatedly, ten times or more. The genes are TRBV5-5 and TRBJ2-7; D is perhaps TRBD2 (6 bases). Looked up from germline, CDR1 is SGHKS and CDR2 is YYEKEE (reference sequence). CDR3 length equals 17 residues. With 4 bases removed from V and 0 bases from J, the gap between germline ends came to 20 bases. This CDR3 reads CASSMDRDSKSSYEQYF. The CDR3 DNA follows: TGTGCCAGCAGCATGGACCGGGACTCAAAAAGCTCCTACGAGCAGTACTTC.

The V gene is TRBV6-2 or TRBV6-3, the J gene TRBJ1-1, with D unclear. The CDR3 has 15 residues. Germline V gene data show CDR1 as MNHEY and CDR2 as SVGEGT. V lost 3 bases to trimming and J lost 2 bases, with 13 bases between them. The DNA of the CDR3 is TGTGCCAGCAGTTATCCGAGAGTACTTAACACTGAAGCTTTCTTT. Its translation: CASSYPRVLNTEAFF.

This clonotype has at least ten counts. This chain uses TRBV6-1 with TRBJ2-7, with a possible D match to TRBD1 (6 bases). V was trimmed by 5 bases and J by 2 bases, leaving 13 bases between them. Germline lookup yields CDR1 MNHNS and CDR2 SASEGT. The CDR3 has 14 residues. CDR3 coding DNA: TGTGCCAGCAGTCGAATCGGGACACCCTACGAGCAGTACTTC. Its protein is CASSRIGTPYEQYF.

V usage is TRBV19 and J usage is TRBJ1-4, with no clear D. Trimming removed 3 bases at V and 0 bases at J, with 14 bases between. The CDR3 runs 17 residues. From germline, CDR1 is LNHDA and CDR2 SQIVND (reference sequence). In DNA, the CDR3 is TGTGCCAGTAGTATCGTCCCGGAACCGGCAACTAATGAAAAACTGTTTTTT. Protein sequence: CASSIVPEPATNEKLFF.

This clonotype was detected a few times. The V call is TRBV29-1, the J call TRBJ1-1; D is ambiguous. The CDR3 length is 13 residues. V was shortened by 6 bases and J by 2 bases, with 13 bases between the two germline ends. From germline, CDR1 is SQVTM and CDR2 ANQGSEA. The CDR3 protein is CSVSEWSNTEAFF. Here the CDR3 DNA reads TGCAGCGTCTCCGAGTGGAGTAACACTGAAGCTTTCTTT.

This clonotype was counted between two and nine times. The chain couples TRBV6-1 to TRBJ2-1; 8 bases line up with TRBD1. The V gene end was trimmed by 6 bases and the J gene end by 7 bases; junction bases not matched to a gene: 8. The CDR3 is 14 amino acids. CDR1 is MNHNS, CDR2 SASEGT, per germline. CDR3 residues: CASRGQGPGNEQFF. CDR3 sequence (DNA): TGTGCCAGCAGAGGACAGGGCCCCGGAAATGAGCAGTTCTTC.

The V and J genes are TRBV5-1 and TRBJ2-3; perhaps TRBD2 as D (5 bases). Germline CDR1 SGHRS, CDR2 YFSETQ. The CDR3 runs to 13 residues. Between the trimmed V and J ends, which lost 0 bases and 5 bases, there was a span of 7 bases. The CDR3 loop is CASSLGTQDTQYF. For the CDR3, the DNA is TGCGCCAGCAGCTTGGGGACTCAAGATACGCAGTATTTT.

The chain recombines TRBV7-8 with TRBJ1-6; D call uncertain. CDR1 and CDR2 (germline): SGHVS, FQNEAQ. This CDR3 contains 17 residues. The V gene lost 0 bases and the J gene lost 3 bases, with 12 bases spanning the gap. The CDR3 spells CASSLASWTDYNSPLHF. Here the CDR3 DNA reads TGTGCCAGCAGCTTAGCAAGCTGGACGGACTATAATTCACCCCTCCACTTT.

This clonotype was detected many times. CDR3 amino acids: CASSSTSGKYNEQFF. CDR3 DNA: TGTGCCAGCAGCTCGACGAGCGGGAAATACAATGAGCAGTTCTTC. This rearrangement joins TRBV7-2 to TRBJ2-1, with 7 bases aligning to TRBD2. The CDR3 spans 15 residues. With V trimmed by 4 bases and J by 4 bases, 7 bases remained unmatched. Germline V gives CDR1 SGHTA, CDR2 FQGNSA.

At least ten counts were recorded for this clonotype. The chain couples TRBV6-2 or TRBV6-3 to TRBJ1-5; maybe TRBD1 (5 bases). Trimming took 0 bases from V and 9 from J, leaving 15 bases between them. The germline CDR1 and CDR2 sequences are MNHEY and SVGEGT. This CDR3 spans 15 amino acids. CDR3 DNA sequence: TGTGCCAGCAGTTACTCGACGGACTCGGGGCGGCCCCAGCATTTT. Residues: CASSYSTDSGRPQHF.

This clonotype showed up many times. The CDR3 protein is CASSSGLARGREQYF. The CDR3, as DNA: TGTGCCAGCAGCTCTGGACTAGCCCGAGGACGAGAGCAGTATTTT. V gene TRBV7-2 combines with J gene TRBJ2-3; 8 bases are a match to TRBD2. Germline CDR1 SGHTA, CDR2 FQGNSA. The junction had 14 bases not matched to a gene; V was cut back by 4 bases and J by 11 bases. This CDR3 is built from 15 residues.